These T cell receptor beta chains were read from a single sample in a study of PD-1 blockade in classical Hodgkin lymphoma. Repertoires were generated with immunoSEQ multiplex PCR, while TCRdb's copy carries only in-frame clones and drops some. The sample contains 10,000 to 15,000 clones, approximately 79% of which appear only once. The starting material was peripheral blood mononuclear cells (PBMCs), obtained at baseline. These receptors were obtained from a human donor with classical Hodgkin lymphoma. Each CDR3 is given with its conserved first and last residue. A D gene is named only where the DNA matches it firmly. Not every row has a clone size; where given, it reads once, few, many or a size class.

d_gene	v_gene	j_gene	abundance	CDR3aa	CDR3nt
.	TRBV6-1	TRBJ2-3	medium-sized	CASSVWGYDTQYF	TGTGCCAGCAGTGTATGGGGCTACGATACGCAGTATTTT
.	TRBV19	TRBJ2-3	.	CASSIVGGAGTQYF	TGTGCCAGTAGTATAGTCGGAGGGGCTGGTACGCAGTATTTT
.	TRBV19	TRBJ2-1	.	CASSIVYGNEQFF	TGTGCCAGTAGTATAGTGTACGGCAATGAGCAGTTCTTC
.	TRBV7-8	TRBJ2-5	.	CASRFARLASGETQYF	TGTGCCAGCAGATTCGCTCGGCTAGCGAGCGGAGAGACCCAGTACTTC
.	TRBV5-1	TRBJ2-2	.	CASSLISGTGELFF	TGCGCCAGCAGCTTGATCTCGGGCACCGGGGAGCTGTTTTTT
TRBD2	TRBV27	TRBJ2-7	.	CASSLQAGRYEQYF	TGTGCCAGCAGTTTACAAGCGGGGCGATACGAGCAGTACTTC
.	TRBV9	TRBJ1-5	.	CASSVSSGQPQHF	TGTGCCAGCAGCGTGAGTAGTGGTCAGCCCCAGCATTTT
TRBD2	TRBV5-1	TRBJ2-2	.	CASSKSSGTGELFF	TGCGCCAGCAGTAAGTCTAGCGGGACCGGGGAGCTGTTTTTT
.	TRBV9	TRBJ2-1	.	CASSVVSGSSYNEQFF	TGTGCCAGCAGCGTAGTATCGGGGAGCTCCTACAATGAGCAGTTCTTC
.	TRBV15	TRBJ2-7	.	CATSGSRGSQVEQYF	TGTGCCACCAGCGGCTCTCGGGGGTCCCAGGTCGAGCAGTACTTC
.	TRBV5-1	TRBJ1-1	.	CASSLAAGLNTEAFF	TGCGCCAGCAGCTTGGCCGCGGGGTTGAACACTGAAGCTTTCTTT
.	TRBV7-9	TRBJ2-5	.	CASSKGLETQYF	TGTGCCAGCAGCAAGGGATTAGAGACCCAGTACTTC
TRBD1	TRBV6-6	TRBJ1-5	few	CASKQGQGSNQPQHF	TGTGCCAGCAAACAGGGACAGGGGTCTAATCAGCCCCAGCATTTT